The clone carrying this TCR beta chain has at least ten counts. This sample is part of a study of blood T cells in healthy people across ages. About the study: About one barcoded beta molecule per two T cells was the capture yield of template switching.

Germline V gene sequence: CDR1 SGHTA, CDR2 FQGNSA. Trimming left V 4 bases short and J 0 bases short, with 9 bases between. The CDR3 sequence is 14 residues long. Through a sample-barcoded 5' primer and a J-beta primer mix, a second PCR was run for roughly 7 to 12 cycles. All samples gave at least 2.5 million CDR3-containing paired-end reads. In TCRdb, the 5' RACE reads were re-called with MiXCR into one record per CDR3 protein. Of more than 800,000 distinct CDR3 sequences listed, under 30% were seen once; the top ten hold roughly 17%. Sequencing was performed on blood. J is TRBJ2-5 and V is TRBV7-2; D gene unclear. This receptor was identified in a woman of 80 years or more in good health. As DNA, the CDR3 is TGTGCCAGCAGCTCGACAACTTACCAAGAGACCCAGTACTTC. It encodes CASSSTTYQETQYF.